This entry is about one T cell receptor (beta chain). Its antigen remains unknown. V was cut by 0 bases and J by 10 bases, with 15 bases left in between. Germline CDR1 DFQATT, CDR2 SNEGSKA (reference sequence). The CDR3 has 14 amino acids. Each CDR3 protein is one row after TCRdb ran MiXCR on the RT-PCR reads. The sample records 650,000 to 800,000 distinct CDR3 sequences, about 15% being singletons. The sample comes from a study of response to subunit inactivated influenza vaccine. Overall study results and limits: The study's authors posited that every seasonal influenza vaccination enlists few new T cells.

The rearrangement uses TRBV20-1 and TRBJ1-4; D perhaps matches TRBD1 (5 bases). Material: PBMCs from blood, obtained 14 days before vaccination. The TCR was taken from a man in his forties or fifties who received an inactivated influenza vaccine. CDR3 bases: TGCAGTGCTAGAGATCCGGCGATCGGGGGAAAACTGTTTTTT. As protein: CSARDPAIGGKLFF.